This record covers a single T cell receptor beta chain. The antigen remains unidentified. The data belong to a study of Ad26.COV2.S vaccination and SARS-CoV-2 variants. The wider study: Ad26.COV2.S, an intramuscular injection, was given once or twice 56 days apart.

Libraries were prepared by immunoSEQ multiplex PCR; TCRdb keeps only in-frame clonotypes and omits some of them. The sample holds some 340,000 clones; around four fifths are singletons and the top ten take 2.1%. Study results and limitations: Reportedly, spike-specific CD8+ and CD4+ T cell responses achieved substantial breadth once vaccination had taken place. Possibly, TCR breadth and depth analyses underestimated total T cell responses.

Treatment described: some 20 received Ad26.COV2.S at low or high dose, single or two shots; about 5 received placebo; per-sample allocation not given. Day 63 after the first injection of vaccine or placebo was the sampling time. The clonotype was recovered from a person between 18 and 65 years old who received the Ad26.COV2.S COVID-19 vaccine or a placebo. Sample: peripheral blood, taken in a trial of Ad26.COV2.S vaccine versus placebo.

CDR3 sequence: CASSWTSGGKETQYF. In DNA form, the CDR3 reads TGTGCCAGCAGCTGGACTAGCGGGGGGAAAGAGACCCAGTACTTC. The chain uses TRBV7-9 and TRBJ2-5; 14 positions agree with TRBD2. The ends lost 4 bases at V and 3 bases at J; junction bases unmatched: 1. The CDR3 sequence is 15 residues long. CDR1 SEHNR and CDR2 FQNEAQ come from the germline V gene (reference sequence).